These 25 T cell receptor beta chains share one sample of origin, sequenced in a study of blood T cells in healthy people across ages. A second PCR of 7 to 11 cycles used a sample-barcoded 5' primer and a J-beta primer mix. TCRdb recomputed calls from the 5' RACE reads with MiXCR, one row per CDR3 protein. The table lists around 1.5 million distinct CDR3 sequences, 59% of them singletons. The material sequenced was blood. These receptors all stem from a man younger than 35 in good health.

There are a few counts of this clonotype. This CDR3 is CSVDALGQGGFFGQTDTQYF. For the CDR3, the DNA is TGCAGCGTTGACGCCCTGGGACAGGGAGGATTTTTTGGGCAGACAGATACGCAGTATTTT. The V and J genes are TRBV29-1 and TRBJ2-3; 9 positions agree with TRBD1. The V segment lost 3 bases and the J segment 3 bases; nucleotides outside the gene matches: 22. Germline lookup yields CDR1 SQVTM and CDR2 ANQGSEA. The CDR3 length is 20 residues.

Only one count was recorded for this clonotype. The V gene is TRBV10-3, the J gene TRBJ2-1, with D tentatively TRBD2 (7 bases). The better agreement between TRBJ2-7 and the DNA end casts doubt on the J call. The V gene's germline CDR1 is ENHRY and CDR2 SYGVKD. This CDR3 has 14 residues. The CDR3 sequence: CAISVGGPYNEQYF. The CDR3 region has the DNA TGTGCCATCAGTGTGGGGGGGCCCTACAATGAGCAGTACTTC.

This CDR3 is CSVEPQGEHTEAFF. Here the CDR3 DNA reads TGCAGCGTTGAACCCCAGGGTGAACATACTGAAGCTTTCTTT. V is TRBV29-1 and J is TRBJ1-1, with a tentative D call TRBD1 (5 bases). The V gene's germline CDR1 is SQVTM and CDR2 ANQGSEA. The length of the CDR3 is 14 residues. The V end lost 2 bases, the J end lost 5 bases, and 15 bases lay between the germline ends.

The chain uses TRBV12-3 or TRBV12-4 and TRBJ2-6, with D unclear. CDR3 length equals 13 residues. Trimming took 7 bases from V and 0 from J, leaving 4 bases between them. The CDR3, as DNA: TGTGCCAGCACGGTCTCTGGGGCCAACGTCCTGACTTTC. Its translation is CASTVSGANVLTF.

The table lists this clonotype with a few counts. This rearrangement joins TRBV6-5 to TRBJ1-2; weak D call: TRBD1 (5 bases). Germline CDR1 is MNHEY and CDR2 is SVGAGI. This CDR3 region has 14 residues. The V and J ends lost 8 bases and 2 bases respectively, with 15 bases between them. CDR3 DNA sequence: TGTGCCAGCTCCCGTTTGGGGCGGAACTATGGCTACACCTTC. Its translation is CASSRLGRNYGYTF.

The chain combines TRBV6-5 with TRBJ2-1; D unresolved. The CDR3 covers 13 residues. CDR1 and CDR2 from the germline V gene are MNHEY and SVGAGI. Trimming removed 0 bases at V and 7 bases at J, with 7 bases between. The CDR3: CASSYSNRNEQFF. DNA for the CDR3: TGTGCCAGCAGTTACTCGAACCGGAATGAGCAGTTCTTC.

This clonotype was observed a few times. The genes are TRBV10-3 and TRBJ2-3; TRBD1 is a possible D gene (6 bases). The ends were cut back, 7 bases at V and 4 bases at J, with 15 bases in the middle. CDR3 length equals 14 residues. The germline CDR1 and CDR2 sequences are ENHRY and SYGVKD. The CDR3 is CAITQQGDADTQYF. The CDR3 DNA is TGTGCCATCACCCAACAGGGAGACGCAGATACGCAGTATTTT.

The chain has TRBV27 and TRBJ2-7; D gene ambiguous. Germline V gene data show CDR1 as MNHEY and CDR2 as SMNVEV (reference sequence). V was shortened by 7 bases and J by 0 bases, with 13 bases between the two germline ends. The CDR3 loop spans 14 amino acids. The CDR3 reads CASKPGASSYEQYF. Written as DNA, the CDR3 is TGTGCCAGCAAGCCAGGCGCCAGCTCCTACGAGCAGTACTTC.

The chain recombines TRBV7-9 with TRBJ2-1, with no clear D. Germline CDR1 SEHNR, CDR2 FQNEAQ (reference sequence). V lost 5 bases and J lost 7, with 12 bases in between. The CDR3 spans 13 residues. The CDR3 here is CASSPAQFNEQFF. In DNA form, the CDR3 reads TGTGCCAGCAGCCCCGCTCAATTTAATGAGCAGTTCTTC.

V usage is TRBV27 and J usage is TRBJ1-1; D remains ambiguous. Germline lookup yields CDR1 MNHEY and CDR2 SMNVEV (reference sequence). V was trimmed by 2 bases and J by 4 bases, leaving 11 bases between them. This CDR3 region has 14 residues. The DNA for the CDR3 is TGTGCCAGCAGTTTAATGGGCATGGGCACTGAAGCTTTCTTT. Amino acids: CASSLMGMGTEAFF.

V usage is TRBV20-1 and J usage is TRBJ2-4; D not resolved. Germline V gene data show CDR1 as DFQATT and CDR2 as SNEGSKA (reference sequence). The CDR3 has 15 residues. The germline V and J ends were trimmed by 5 bases and 0 bases, with 14 bases remaining between them. CDR3 amino acids: CSALDGALAKNIQYF. The CDR3 region has the DNA TGCAGTGCTCTGGACGGTGCCTTAGCCAAAAACATTCAGTACTTC.

Worth noting for this clonotype: At one boundary the junction diverges from the germline segment, which might be a read error. The chain uses TRBV25-1 and TRBJ2-3; unclear D gene. The germline gives CDR1 MGHDK, CDR2 SYGVNS. This CDR3 region has 14 residues. In DNA, the CDR3 is TGTGCCAGCAGTGAAGTTTATACCACAGATGCGCAGTATTTT. The encoded protein is CASSEVYTTDAQYF.

This sequence joins TRBV3-1 and TRBJ1-6, with 11 bases that match TRBD1. This CDR3 spans 14 amino acids. With V trimmed by 7 bases and J by 10 bases, 6 bases remained unmatched. The germline CDR1 and CDR2 sequences are LGHDT and YNNKEL (reference sequence). CDR3: CASISGTGGSPLHF. CDR3 coding DNA: TGTGCCAGCATCTCCGGGACAGGGGGATCACCCCTCCACTTT.

This rearrangement joins TRBV7-2 to TRBJ2-1, with D perhaps TRBD1 (6 bases). This CDR3 is 15 amino acids long. Trimming removed 5 bases at V and 2 bases at J, with 13 bases between. CDR1 SGHTA and CDR2 FQGNSA come from the germline V gene. CDR3 residues: CASSPPGTPYNEQFF. DNA of the CDR3: TGTGCCAGCAGCCCACCCGGGACACCCTACAATGAGCAGTTCTTC.

CDR3 in DNA: TGTGCCACCAGCAGAGTGGGGACATACTATGGCTACACCTTC. It encodes CATSRVGTYYGYTF. V is TRBV15 and J is TRBJ1-2; D may be TRBD1 (6 bases). Germline V gives CDR1 LNHNV, CDR2 YYDKDF (reference sequence). This CDR3 is 14 amino acids long. With 1 base removed from V and 3 bases from J, the gap between germline ends came to 9 bases.

This chain uses TRBV11-2 with TRBJ2-1; D call uncertain. Germline CDR1 SGHAT, CDR2 FQNNGV. The CDR3 runs 12 residues. Trimming shortened V by 0 bases and J by 8 bases, and 5 bases separated the two germline ends. The CDR3 sequence: CASSLDKDEQFF. For the CDR3, the DNA is TGTGCCAGCAGCTTAGACAAGGATGAGCAGTTCTTC.

The chain employs TRBV27 and TRBJ2-1; D remains unclear. The better agreement between TRBJ2-7 and the DNA end casts doubt on the J call. Germline loops: CDR1 MNHEY, CDR2 SMNVEV (reference sequence). This CDR3 has 14 residues. The CDR3: CASSLGPSYNEQYF. The CDR3 DNA reads as TGTGCCAGCAGTTTAGGACCCTCCTACAATGAGCAGTACTTC.

The chain has TRBV20-1 and TRBJ2-4, with a possible D match to TRBD2 (6 bases). The CDR3 is 14 amino acids. Germline V gene data show CDR1 as DFQATT and CDR2 as SNEGSKA (reference sequence). Between the trimmed V and J ends, which lost 6 bases and 0 bases, there was a span of 12 bases. CDR3: CSARLELAKNIQYF. The CDR3 nucleotides read TGCAGTGCGCGACTAGAACTAGCCAAAAACATTCAGTACTTC.

CDR3 loop: CASSLGGGDNQPQHF. The CDR3 nucleotides read TGTGCCAGCAGCTTAGGGGGGGGGGACAATCAGCCCCAGCATTTT. V and J are TRBV7-2 and TRBJ1-5; weak D call: TRBD1 (5 bases). This CDR3 comprises 15 residues. Germline-derived CDR1 and CDR2 are SGHTA and FQGNSA. Trimming left V 1 base short and J 3 bases short, with 10 bases between.

As to this clonotype: A read error may explain this, as a much larger clone is one base away. V usage is TRBV6-4 and J usage is TRBJ2-1, with 8 bases fitting TRBD2. This CDR3 has 15 amino acids. Germline lookup yields CDR1 MRHNA and CDR2 SNTAGT. DNA of the CDR3: TGTGCCAGCAGTAACTCAGCGGGAGCCTACAATGAGCAGTTCTTC. It translates to CASSNSAGAYNEQFF.

This clonotype occurred a few times. J is TRBJ2-3 and V is TRBV4-1, with TRBD1 matching 12 bases. The length of the CDR3 is 16 residues. CDR1 and CDR2 from the germline V gene are MGHRA and YSYEKL. J gave up 5 bases and V 6 bases, and 9 bases lay outside the gene matches. CDR3 sequence reads: CASRQPGQGAGDTQYF. The CDR3 DNA is TGCGCCAGCAGGCAACCGGGACAGGGGGCAGGAGATACGCAGTATTTT.

The chain combines TRBV20-1 with TRBJ1-4; 7 bases are shared with TRBD1. The CDR3 is 15 residues long. From germline, CDR1 is DFQATT and CDR2 SNEGSKA (reference sequence). J was trimmed by 7 bases and V by 4 bases; bases with no gene match: 12. The DNA of the CDR3 is TGCAGTGCTACCTACACAGGGGTCCGATTTGAAAAACTGTTTTTT. The encoded protein is CSATYTGVRFEKLFF.

The chain employs TRBV20-1 and TRBJ1-1; D ambiguous. V lost 3 bases, J lost 5 bases, and 10 bases lay in between. The CDR3 length is 12 residues. Germline loops: CDR1 DFQATT, CDR2 SNEGSKA (reference sequence). The CDR3 here is CSASVGETEAFF. As DNA, the CDR3 is TGCAGTGCTAGCGTTGGGGAGACTGAAGCTTTCTTT.

The rearrangement uses TRBV16 and TRBJ2-5, with D possibly being TRBD1 (5 bases). The DNA end lines up better with TRBJ2-7; the J call may be wrong. Germline V gene lookup returns CDR1 KGHSY and CDR2 FQNENV. The CDR3 extends over 15 amino acids. The CDR3 spells CASRQETQSNYEQYF. In nucleotides, the CDR3 is TGTGCCAGCAGACAGGAGACGCAATCGAACTACGAGCAGTACTTC.

A few counts support this clonotype. The chain links TRBV4-1 to TRBJ2-7; D might be TRBD1 (6 bases). Trimming removed 6 bases at V and 0 bases at J, with 18 bases between. This CDR3 comprises 16 residues. The germline V gene encodes CDR1 MGHRA and CDR2 YSYEKL. CDR3 region: CASRRSEGQTSYEQYF. The CDR3 DNA is TGCGCCAGCAGACGAAGCGAAGGACAGACCTCCTACGAGCAGTACTTC.